This T cell receptor beta chain was identified during a study of T cell repertoires in cytomegalovirus infection. In TCRdb, the reads were re-called with MiXCR into one record per CDR3 protein. The sample has approximately 990,000 distinct CDR3 sequences, approximately 33% seen once; the top ten hold about an eighth. This clonotype came up many times. Its antigen is not known. The starting material was cultured CD8+ T cells from PBMCs, obtained from culture after CMV antigen stimulation. The receptor's source is a human donor in good health (CMV status not recorded). Some clones in this sample may be carry-over from other donors' samples.

The CDR3: CASSLPLAGGGSSYNEQFF. In nucleotides, the CDR3 is TGTGCCAGCAGCTTACCCCTAGCGGGGGGAGGAAGCTCCTACAATGAGCAGTTCTTC. The chain employs TRBV7-2 and TRBJ2-1, with 11 bases fitting TRBD2. From germline, CDR1 is SGHTA and CDR2 FQGNSA. CDR3 length: 19 amino acids. V dropped 2 bases and J dropped 0; count of bases not matched to a gene: 9.